Sequencing of this T cell receptor (beta chain) was carried out in a study of blood T cell repertoires in COVID-19. Study-wide background: COVID-19 samples, acute and convalescent, were from the United States, Italy and Spain. T cells, B-cell-depleted T cells, or PBMCs provided the cDNA or gDNA that served as material.

Methods used by the authors: Quantification of nucleated cells was approximated via reference gene primer amplification. The data were produced by immunoSEQ multiplex PCR, yet TCRdb's version contains in-frame clones alone and is incomplete. V, J and clone size are those of that table, while D and trimming were read from the DNA. The repertoire holds over 200,000 clones, with roughly 90% as singletons. In germline, CDR1 is LGHDT, CDR2 YNNKEL (reference sequence). V lost 5 bases to trimming and J lost 10 bases; unmatched junction nucleotides: 7. This CDR3 spans 13 amino acids. Everyone who took part was roughly 18 to 89 years old, and they came from about 25 US areas.

What was sequenced was PBMCs or T cells enriched from blood (not recorded which). The TCR originated in a man aged 30-40 years who had been exposed to COVID-19. The gene calls are TRBV3-1 (or the pseudogene TRBV3-2) and TRBJ2-1; TRBD1 agrees at 8 bases. The CDR3 DNA sequence: TGTGCCAGCAGCACCGGACAGGGTTTAGAGCAGTTCTTC. It specifies CASSTGQGLEQFF.